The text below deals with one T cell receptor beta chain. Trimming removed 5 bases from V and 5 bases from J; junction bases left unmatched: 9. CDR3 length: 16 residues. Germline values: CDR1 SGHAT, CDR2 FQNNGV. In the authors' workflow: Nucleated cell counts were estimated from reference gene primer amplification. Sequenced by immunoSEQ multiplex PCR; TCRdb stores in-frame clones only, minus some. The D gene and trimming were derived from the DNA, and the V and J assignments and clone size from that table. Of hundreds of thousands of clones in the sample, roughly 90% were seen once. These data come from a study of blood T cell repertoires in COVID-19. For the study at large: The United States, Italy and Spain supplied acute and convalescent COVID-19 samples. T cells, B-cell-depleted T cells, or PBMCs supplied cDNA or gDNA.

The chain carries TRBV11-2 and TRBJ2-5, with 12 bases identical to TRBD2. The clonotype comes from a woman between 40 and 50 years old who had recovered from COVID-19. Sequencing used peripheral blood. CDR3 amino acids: CASSTRRLAGEETQYF. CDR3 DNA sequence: TGTGCCAGCAGCACCCGACGACTAGCGGGAGAGGAGACCCAGTACTTC.